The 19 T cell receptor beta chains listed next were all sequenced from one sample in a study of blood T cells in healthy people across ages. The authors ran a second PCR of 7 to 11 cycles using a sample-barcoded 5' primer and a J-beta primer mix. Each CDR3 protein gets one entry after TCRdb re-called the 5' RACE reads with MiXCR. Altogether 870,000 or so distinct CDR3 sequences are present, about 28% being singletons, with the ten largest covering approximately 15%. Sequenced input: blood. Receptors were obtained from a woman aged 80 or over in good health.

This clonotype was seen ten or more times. The CDR3 protein is CASSSGQGLNQPQHF. CDR3 coding DNA: TGTGCCAGCAGCTCTGGACAGGGACTAAATCAGCCCCAGCATTTT. This chain connects TRBV7-2 to TRBJ1-5, with TRBD1 identical over 8 bases. Germline V gene lookup returns CDR1 SGHTA and CDR2 FQGNSA. The V and J ends lost 4 bases and 4 bases, in that order; junction bases with no gene match: 6. The CDR3 length is 15 residues.

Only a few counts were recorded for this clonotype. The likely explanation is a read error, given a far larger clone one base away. CDR3 DNA: TGTGCCAGCAGCCCCACCCTCGCAGATACGCAGTATTTT. This encodes CASSPTLADTQYF. The chain employs TRBV7-2 and TRBJ2-3; D uncertain. V was shortened by 5 bases and J by 4 bases, with 10 bases between the two germline ends. CDR1 SGHTA and CDR2 FQGNSA come from the germline V gene. The CDR3 spans 13 residues.

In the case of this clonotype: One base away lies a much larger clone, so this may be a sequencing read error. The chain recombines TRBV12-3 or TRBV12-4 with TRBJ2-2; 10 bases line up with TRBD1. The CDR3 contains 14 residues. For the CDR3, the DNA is TGTGCCAGCAGCCGACAGGGGGCGACCGGGGAGCCGTTTTTT. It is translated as CASSRQGATGEPFF.

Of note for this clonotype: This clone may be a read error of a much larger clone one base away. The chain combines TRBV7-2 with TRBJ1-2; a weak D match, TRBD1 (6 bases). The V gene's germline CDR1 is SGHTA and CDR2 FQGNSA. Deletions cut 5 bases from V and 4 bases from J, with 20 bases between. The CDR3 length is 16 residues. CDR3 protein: CASSAPRGATSYGYTF. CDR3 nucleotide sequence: TGTGCCAGCAGCGCACCACGGGGGGCGACGAGCTATGGCTACACCTTC. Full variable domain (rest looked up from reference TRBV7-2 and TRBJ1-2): GAGVSQSPSNKVTEKGKDVELRCDPISGHTALYWYRQSLGQGLEFLIYFQGNSAPDKSGLPSDRFSAERTGGSVSTLTIQRTQQEDSAVYLCASSAPRGATSYGYTFGSGTRLTVV.

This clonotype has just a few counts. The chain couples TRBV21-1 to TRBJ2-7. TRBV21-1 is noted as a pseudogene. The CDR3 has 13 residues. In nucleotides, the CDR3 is TGTGCCAGCAGCAAAGAAACTGCCTACGAGCAGTACTTC. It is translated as CASSKETAYEQYF.

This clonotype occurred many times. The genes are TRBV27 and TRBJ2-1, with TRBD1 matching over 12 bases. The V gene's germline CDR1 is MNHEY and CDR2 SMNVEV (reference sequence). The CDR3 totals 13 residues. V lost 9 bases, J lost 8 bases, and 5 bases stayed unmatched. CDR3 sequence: CASSGTGGYEQFF. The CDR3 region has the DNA TGTGCCAGTTCCGGGACAGGGGGCTATGAGCAGTTCTTC.

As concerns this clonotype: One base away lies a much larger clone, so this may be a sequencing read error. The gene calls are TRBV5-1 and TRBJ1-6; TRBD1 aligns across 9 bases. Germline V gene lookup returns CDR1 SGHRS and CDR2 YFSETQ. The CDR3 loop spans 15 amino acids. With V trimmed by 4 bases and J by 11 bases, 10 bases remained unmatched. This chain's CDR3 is CASSPGQGLNTPLHF. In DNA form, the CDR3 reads TGCGCCAGCAGCCCCGGACAGGGGTTGAATACACCCCTCCACTTT.

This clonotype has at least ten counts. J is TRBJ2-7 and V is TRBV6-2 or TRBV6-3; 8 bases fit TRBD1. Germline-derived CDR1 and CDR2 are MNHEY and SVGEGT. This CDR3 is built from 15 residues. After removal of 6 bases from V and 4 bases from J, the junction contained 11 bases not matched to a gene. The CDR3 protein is CASSPQGASIYEQYF. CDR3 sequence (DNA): TGTGCCAGCAGCCCCCAGGGGGCGAGTATATACGAGCAGTACTTC.

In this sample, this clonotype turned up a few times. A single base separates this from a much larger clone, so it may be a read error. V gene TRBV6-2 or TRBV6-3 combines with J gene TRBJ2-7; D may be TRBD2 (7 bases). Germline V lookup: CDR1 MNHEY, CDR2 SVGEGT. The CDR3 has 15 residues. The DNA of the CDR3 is TGTGCCAGCACGAAGGCGGGGGCCTACGCCTACGGGCAGTACTTC. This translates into CASTKAGAYAYGQYF.

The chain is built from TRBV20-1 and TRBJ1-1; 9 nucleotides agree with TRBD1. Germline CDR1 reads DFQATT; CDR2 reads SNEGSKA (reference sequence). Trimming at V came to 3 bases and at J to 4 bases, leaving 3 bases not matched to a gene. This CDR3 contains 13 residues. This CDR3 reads CSASEQGATEAFF. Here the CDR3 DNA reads TGCAGTGCTAGTGAACAGGGGGCCACTGAAGCTTTCTTT.

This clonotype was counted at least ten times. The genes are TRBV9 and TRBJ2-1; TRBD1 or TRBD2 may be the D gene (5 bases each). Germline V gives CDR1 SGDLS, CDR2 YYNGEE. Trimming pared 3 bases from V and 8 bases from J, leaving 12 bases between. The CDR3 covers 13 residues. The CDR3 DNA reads TGTGCCAGCAGCGCTGGTCGGGACGATGAGCAGTTCTTC. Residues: CASSAGRDDEQFF.

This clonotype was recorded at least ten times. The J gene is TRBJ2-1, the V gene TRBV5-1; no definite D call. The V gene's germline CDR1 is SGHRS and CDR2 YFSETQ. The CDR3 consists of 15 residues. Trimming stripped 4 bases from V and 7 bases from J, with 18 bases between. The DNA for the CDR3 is TGCGCCAGCAGCCCTAACTTGGTCCGAGTTAATGAGCAGTTCTTC. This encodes CASSPNLVRVNEQFF.

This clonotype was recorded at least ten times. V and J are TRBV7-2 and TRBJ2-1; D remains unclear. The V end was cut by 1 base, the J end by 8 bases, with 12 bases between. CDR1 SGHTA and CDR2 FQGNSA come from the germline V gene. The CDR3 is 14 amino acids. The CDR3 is CASSLGKGLDEQFF. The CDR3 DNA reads TGTGCCAGCAGCTTAGGTAAGGGCTTGGATGAGCAGTTCTTC.

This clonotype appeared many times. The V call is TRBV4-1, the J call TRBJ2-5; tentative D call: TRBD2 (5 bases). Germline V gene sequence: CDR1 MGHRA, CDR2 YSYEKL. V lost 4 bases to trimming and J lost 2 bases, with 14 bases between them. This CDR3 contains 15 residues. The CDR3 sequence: CASSPRSGRQETQYF. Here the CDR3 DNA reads TGCGCCAGCAGCCCGCGGTCGGGGAGACAAGAGACCCAGTACTTC.

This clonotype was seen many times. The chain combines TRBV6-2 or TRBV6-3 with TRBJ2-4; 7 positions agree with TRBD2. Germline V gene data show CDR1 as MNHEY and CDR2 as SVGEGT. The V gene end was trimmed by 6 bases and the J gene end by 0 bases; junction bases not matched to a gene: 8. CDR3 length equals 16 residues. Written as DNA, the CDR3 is TGTGCCAGCAGCGATACCGGGGGGATAGCCAAAAACATTCAGTACTTC. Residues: CASSDTGGIAKNIQYF.

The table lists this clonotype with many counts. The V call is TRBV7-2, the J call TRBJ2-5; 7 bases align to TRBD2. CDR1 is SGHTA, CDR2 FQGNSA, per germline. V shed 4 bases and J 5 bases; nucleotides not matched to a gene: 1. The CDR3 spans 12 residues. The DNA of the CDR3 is TGTGCCAGCAGCTGGACTAGTGAGACCCAGTACTTC. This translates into CASSWTSETQYF.

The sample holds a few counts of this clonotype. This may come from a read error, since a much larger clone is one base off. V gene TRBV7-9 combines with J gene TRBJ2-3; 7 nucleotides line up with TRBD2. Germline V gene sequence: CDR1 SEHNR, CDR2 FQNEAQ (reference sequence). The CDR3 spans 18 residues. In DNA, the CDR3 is TGTACCAGCGAATCTCGGGGGGTGGACCCTACACGGCCAGATACGCAGTATTTT. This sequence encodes CTSESRGVDPTRPDTQYF.

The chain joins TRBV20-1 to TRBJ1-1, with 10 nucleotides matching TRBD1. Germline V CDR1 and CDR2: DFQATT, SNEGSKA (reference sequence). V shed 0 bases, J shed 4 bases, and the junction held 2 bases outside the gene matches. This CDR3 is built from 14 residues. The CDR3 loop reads CSAREGQGITEAFF. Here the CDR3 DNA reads TGCAGTGCTAGAGAGGGACAGGGGATCACTGAAGCTTTCTTT.

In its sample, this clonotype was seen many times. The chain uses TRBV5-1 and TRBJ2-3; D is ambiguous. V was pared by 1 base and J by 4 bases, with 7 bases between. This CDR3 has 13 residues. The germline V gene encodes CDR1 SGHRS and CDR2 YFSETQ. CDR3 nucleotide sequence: TGCGCCAGCAGCTTGACAGTTGCAGATACGCAGTATTTT. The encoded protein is CASSLTVADTQYF.